This TCR beta chain was sequenced in a study of blood T cells in healthy people across ages. For the second PCR, which ran for about 7 to 11 cycles, a sample-barcoded 5' primer and a J-beta primer mix were used. Every cDNA was tagged by a template-switch adaptor with 12 random nucleotides. MiXCR, applied by TCRdb to the 5' RACE reads, yields one record per CDR3 protein. Of almost 550,000 distinct CDR3 sequences listed, less than 25% were seen once; the top ten hold roughly 9.4%. Note on this clonotype: Because the CDR3's place on the DNA is in doubt, the DNA is left out and the CDR3 is given as listed by TCRdb.

Samples each yielded at least 5 micrograms of total RNA. The same sample was also used in a study of T cells of mothers and their children. From that report: cDNA was synthesized from all extracted RNA at approximately 1.5 ug per reaction. Related mother and child pairs showed slightly greater overlap (not significant) than unrelated pairs did.

The sample consisted of blood. The receptor was derived from a boy between 10 and 17 years old in good health.

The CDR3 spells CACSVEVGWGRVKDTQYF. The gene calls are TRBV9 and TRBJ2-3; TRBD1 is taken as the D call from the table, unchecked against the DNA. Counting both end residues, the CDR3 totals 18 amino acids. CDR1 and CDR2 from the germline V gene are SGDLS and YYNGEE.